What follows describes a single TCR beta chain. This sample includes further DNA sequences coding for the same CDR3. The CDR3 runs 15 residues. Germline V gene data show CDR1 as MNHEY and CDR2 as SVGAGI. V lost 2 bases to trimming and J lost 3 bases; unmatched junction nucleotides: 7. These data come from a study of blood T cell repertoires in COVID-19. Authors' methods: Reference gene primer amplification in the assay estimated nucleated cell counts. TCRdb's table, derived via immunoSEQ multiplex PCR, lists solely in-frame clones and lacks some. V and J calls and clone size come straight from that table; D and trimming were deduced from the DNA. The sample holds roughly 160,000 clones, 80% seen once.

The material sequenced was PBMCs or T cells enriched from blood (not recorded which). This sequence was found in a woman aged 55-70 years who had recovered from COVID-19. The genes are TRBV6-5 and TRBJ2-7; 7 nucleotides align to TRBD1. The CDR3 bases are TGTGCCAGCAGTTACAACAGGGGCCCCGGCTACGAGCAGTACTTC. Its protein is CASSYNRGPGYEQYF.